This passage covers 3 T cell receptor beta chains from one sample sequenced in a study of blood T cell repertoires in COVID-19. Profiled with immunoSEQ multiplex PCR; TCRdb holds only in-frame clones, not every one. The sample shows about 180,000 clones, 88% of them seen only once. The material sequenced was PBMCs or T cells enriched from blood (not recorded which). These receptors were collected from a woman younger than 30 who had recovered from COVID-19.

V gene TRBV28 combines with J gene TRBJ1-2, with a tentative D call TRBD1 (5 bases). V gave up 5 bases and J gave up 3 bases, with 10 bases separating them. The CDR3 has 13 amino acids. Germline V gives CDR1 MDHEN, CDR2 SYDVKM. The CDR3 bases are TGTGCCAGCAGTCAGGGCGACTACTATGGCTACACCTTC. Translated, it gives CASSQGDYYGYTF.

This clone showed up just once. The chain employs TRBV7-2 and TRBJ2-7, with D possibly matching TRBD2 (5 bases). Germline V gives CDR1 SGHTA, CDR2 FQGNSA. The ends were cut back, 1 base at V and 1 base at J, with 11 bases in the middle. The length of the CDR3 is 15 residues. CDR3 DNA sequence: TGTGCCAGCAGCTTAGAGGAAGGCGGGTCCTACGAGCAGTACTTC. Its protein is CASSLEEGGSYEQYF.

This clone has just a few counts. The chain combines TRBV6-5 with TRBJ1-5, with D possibly being TRBD1 (6 bases). Germline CDR1 and CDR2: MNHEY and SVGAGI. Trimming cost V 2 bases and J 7 bases, with 15 bases left between them. The CDR3 runs to 15 residues. The CDR3 nucleotides are TGTGCCAGCAGTTACAGCGGGGGGCGCGGCCAGCCCCAGCATTTT. Translated, it gives CASSYSGGRGQPQHF.